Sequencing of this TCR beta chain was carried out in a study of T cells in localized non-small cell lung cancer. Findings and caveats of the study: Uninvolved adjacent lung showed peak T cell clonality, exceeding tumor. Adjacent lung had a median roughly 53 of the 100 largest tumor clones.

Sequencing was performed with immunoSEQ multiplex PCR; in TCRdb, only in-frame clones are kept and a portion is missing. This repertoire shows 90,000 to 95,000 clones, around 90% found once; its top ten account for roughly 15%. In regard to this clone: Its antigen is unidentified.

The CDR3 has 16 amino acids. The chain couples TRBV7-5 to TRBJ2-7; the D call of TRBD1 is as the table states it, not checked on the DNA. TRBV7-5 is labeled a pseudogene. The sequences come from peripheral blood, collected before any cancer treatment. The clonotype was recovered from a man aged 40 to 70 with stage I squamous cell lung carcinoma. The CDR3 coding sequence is TGTGTCAGAAGCCAAGACCGGGACAGGGAAACTAACGAGCAGTACTTC. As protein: CVRSQDRDRETNEQYF.